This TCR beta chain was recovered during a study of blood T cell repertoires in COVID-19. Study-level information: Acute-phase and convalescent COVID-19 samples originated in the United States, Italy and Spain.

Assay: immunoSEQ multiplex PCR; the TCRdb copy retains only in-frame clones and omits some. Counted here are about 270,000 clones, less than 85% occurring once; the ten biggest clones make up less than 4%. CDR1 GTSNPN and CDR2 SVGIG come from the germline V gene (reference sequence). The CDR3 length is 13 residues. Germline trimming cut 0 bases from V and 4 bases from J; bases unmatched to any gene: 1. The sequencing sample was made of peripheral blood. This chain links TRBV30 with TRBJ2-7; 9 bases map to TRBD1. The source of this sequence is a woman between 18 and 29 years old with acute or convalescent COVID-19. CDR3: CAWSVGTGYEQYF. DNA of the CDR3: TGTGCCTGGAGTGTTGGGACAGGGTACGAGCAGTACTTC.